This TCR beta chain was captured in a study of blood T cell repertoires in COVID-19. Per the germline V gene, CDR1 is ENHRY and CDR2 is SYGVKD. The CDR3 is 14 amino acids. The V gene end was trimmed by 4 bases and the J gene end by 3 bases; junction bases not matched to a gene: 2. Profiled with immunoSEQ multiplex PCR; TCRdb holds only in-frame clones, not every one. The sample lists approximately 290,000 clones, roughly 84% occurring once. Sequences were obtained from peripheral blood. The chain joins TRBV10-3 to TRBJ2-7, with TRBD2 matching over 11 bases. The receptor comes from a human donor with COVID-19, enrolled during active disease. The donor label of this sample is uncertain. This CDR3 reads CAISALAGVYEQYF. The CDR3 bases are TGTGCCATCAGTGCACTAGCGGGAGTCTACGAGCAGTACTTC.